This T cell receptor (beta chain) was sequenced during a study of T cell responses to AZD1222 COVID-19 vaccine. Whole-study results and caveats: Receipt of two AZD1222 doses was followed by a rise in Spike-specific TCR breadth and depth. Regions left unmutated in variants are reportedly the target of nearly half of spike-specific TCRs. A mostly white British donor set with more females was recruited, and clonal diversity was possibly underestimated.

This clone was detected once. Its antigen is as yet unknown. Data came from immunoSEQ multiplex PCR; TCRdb stores just in-frame clones and leaves some out. The profile shows roughly 160,000 clones, 87% of them singletons. The germline gives CDR1 MGHRA, CDR2 YSYEKL. Trimming took off 2 bases at V and 0 bases at J, with 7 bases between the two ends. The CDR3 is 14 residues long. The chain employs TRBV4-1 and TRBJ1-1; D is ambiguous. This TCR came from an adult who received the AZD1222 COVID-19 vaccine. Sequences were derived from peripheral blood, sampled 28 days after the second AZD1222 dose. CDR3 region: CASSQLTLNTEAFF. In nucleotides, the CDR3 is TGCGCCAGCAGCCAACTTACCTTGAACACTGAAGCTTTCTTT.